One and the same sample provided the 4 T cell receptor beta chains below, sequenced in a study of identical twins. TCRdb itself ran the 5' RACE reads through MiXCR, one entry per CDR3 protein. The repertoire holds more than 650,000 distinct CDR3 sequences, with 5.5% to 6.5% as singletons. The material sequenced was naive T cells sorted from blood. Receptors originate from a man between 18 and 29 years old in good health.

In its sample, this clonotype was seen many times. The V and J genes are TRBV9 and TRBJ2-1, with 12 bases that match TRBD2. Germline V CDR1 and CDR2: SGDLS, YYNGEE. Germline trimming cut 0 bases from V and 1 base from J; bases unmatched to any gene: 17. CDR3 length: 22 residues. CDR3: CASSVGVGALTSGSLSYNEQFF. The CDR3 nucleotides are TGTGCCAGCAGCGTAGGGGTAGGGGCATTGACTAGCGGGAGTCTTTCCTACAATGAGCAGTTCTTC.

Many counts were recorded for this clonotype. CDR3: CASSYWTNQETQYF. DNA for the CDR3: TGTGCCAGCAGTTACTGGACTAACCAAGAGACCCAGTACTTC. The chain combines TRBV6-5 with TRBJ2-5; weak D call: TRBD2 (6 bases). The V gene lost 1 base and the J gene lost 0 bases, with 6 bases spanning the gap. The length of the CDR3 is 14 residues. Looked up from germline, CDR1 is MNHEY and CDR2 is SVGAGI.

This clonotype was observed a few times. The rearrangement joins TRBV10-3 to TRBJ2-7; D is unresolved. The CDR3 runs 15 residues. Between the trimmed V and J ends, which lost 4 bases and 5 bases, there was a span of 18 bases. The V gene's germline CDR1 is ENHRY and CDR2 SYGVKD. The CDR3 DNA sequence: TGTGCCATCAGTGTTAATCGTGCGGACCGGGACGAGCAGTACTTC. The encoded protein is CAISVNRADRDEQYF.

This clonotype was counted between two and nine times. V gene TRBV9 combines with J gene TRBJ2-3; no clear D. Trimming left V 4 bases short and J 1 base short, with 16 bases between. Looked up from germline, CDR1 is SGDLS and CDR2 is YYNGEE. CDR3 length equals 16 residues. CDR3 in DNA: TGTGCCAGCAGCCCCACCACCGGCTCACGCACAGATACGCAGTATTTT. Translated: CASSPTTGSRTDTQYF.